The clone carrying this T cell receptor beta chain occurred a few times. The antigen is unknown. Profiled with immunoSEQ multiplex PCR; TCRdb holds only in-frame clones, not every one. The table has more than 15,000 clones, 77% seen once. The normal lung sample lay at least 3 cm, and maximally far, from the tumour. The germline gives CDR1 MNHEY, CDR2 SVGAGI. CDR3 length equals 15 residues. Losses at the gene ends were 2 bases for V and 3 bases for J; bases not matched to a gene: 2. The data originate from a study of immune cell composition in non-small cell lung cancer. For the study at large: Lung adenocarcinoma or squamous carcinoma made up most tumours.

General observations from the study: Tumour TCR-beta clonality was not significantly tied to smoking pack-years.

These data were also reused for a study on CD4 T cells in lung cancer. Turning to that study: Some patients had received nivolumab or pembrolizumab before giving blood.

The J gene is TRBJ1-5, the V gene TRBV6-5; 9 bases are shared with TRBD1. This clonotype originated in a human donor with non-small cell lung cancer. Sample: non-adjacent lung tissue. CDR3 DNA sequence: TGTGCCAGCAGTTACGGGACAGGGATCAATCAGCCCCAGCATTTT. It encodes CASSYGTGINQPQHF.